The rows below give T cell receptor beta chains drawn from one sample of a study of breast tumors, draining lymph nodes, adjacent tissues. TCRdb reprocessed the multiplex PCR reads via MiXCR and lists one record per CDR3 protein. Seen here are under 150,000 distinct CDR3 sequences, 15% to 20% observed once, and the top ten hold over 3%. The sample consisted of axillary lymph node tissue. The receptors shown here come from a female donor with breast cancer. Some clones in this sample may be carry-over from other donors' samples. The CDR3 runs from the conserved cysteine through the conserved F or W. D genes are given only for firm matches. Not every row has a clone size; where given, it reads once, few, many or a size class.

v_call: TRBV14
d_call: NA
j_call: TRBJ2-7
clone_size: many
cdr3_nt: TGTGCCAGCAGCCTTACGTCCGGGAGCGAGCAGTACTTC
cdr3_aa: CASSLTSGSEQYF

v_call: TRBV10-3
d_call: TRBD2
j_call: TRBJ2-3
clone_size: many
cdr3_nt: TGTGCCATCAGTACAAGCGGGGGGGCCTCCCAAGATACGCAGTATTTT
cdr3_aa: CAISTSGGASQDTQYF

v_call: TRBV7-2
d_call: TRBD2
j_call: TRBJ2-1
clone_size: many
cdr3_nt: TGTGCCAGCAGCCGGACTAGCGGGACTACAATTGAGCAGTTCTTC
cdr3_aa: CASSRTSGTTIEQFF

v_call: TRBV12-3/TRBV12-4
d_call: TRBD2
j_call: TRBJ2-3
clone_size: many
cdr3_nt: TGTGCCAGCACCTCGGGACTAGCGGGCGATACGCAGTATTTT
cdr3_aa: CASTSGLAGDTQYF

v_call: TRBV12-3/TRBV12-4
d_call: TRBD2
j_call: TRBJ2-1
clone_size: NA
cdr3_nt: TGTGCCAGCACCTTTCGGGGGGATGAGCAGTTCTTC
cdr3_aa: CASTFRGDEQFF

v_call: TRBV20-1
d_call: TRBD1
j_call: TRBJ2-1
clone_size: many
cdr3_nt: TGCAGTGCTAGAGTCCAGGGGGTTGGCTACTACAATGAGCAGTTCTTC
cdr3_aa: CSARVQGVGYYNEQFF

v_call: TRBV4-2
d_call: TRBD2
j_call: TRBJ2-4
clone_size: NA
cdr3_nt: TGTGCCAGCAGCCAAGAAGCGGGGCGGAAAAACATTCAGTACTTC
cdr3_aa: CASSQEAGRKNIQYF

v_call: TRBV28
d_call: NA
j_call: TRBJ1-2
clone_size: NA
cdr3_nt: TGTGCCAGCGGGACTCAGTGGAACTATGGCTACACCTTC
cdr3_aa: CASGTQWNYGYTF

v_call: TRBV6-5
d_call: TRBD2
j_call: TRBJ2-7
clone_size: many
cdr3_nt: TGTGCCAGCAGTTACGACGGGACTAGCGTCGAGCAGTACTTC
cdr3_aa: CASSYDGTSVEQYF

v_call: TRBV20-1
d_call: TRBD1
j_call: TRBJ1-4
clone_size: many
cdr3_nt: TGCAGTGCTAGACGGACAGGGGGCGGTGAAAAACTGTTTTTT
cdr3_aa: CSARRTGGGEKLFF

v_call: TRBV27
d_call: TRBD2
j_call: TRBJ2-3
clone_size: few
cdr3_nt: TGTGTCAGCTACGGGAGGCATGATACGCAGTATTTT
cdr3_aa: CVSYGRHDTQYF

v_call: TRBV4-2
d_call: NA
j_call: TRBJ1-4
clone_size: many
cdr3_nt: TGTGCCAGCAGCCAATCGGCTGCAACTAATGAAAAACTGTTTTTT
cdr3_aa: CASSQSAATNEKLFF

v_call: TRBV6-5
d_call: TRBD2
j_call: TRBJ2-5
clone_size: many
cdr3_nt: TGTGCCAGCAGTTACTCGACCGCTAGCGGGAGGAAAGCCCCCCAAGAGACCCAGTACTTC
cdr3_aa: CASSYSTASGRKAPQETQYF

v_call: TRBV4-2
d_call: NA
j_call: TRBJ2-3
clone_size: many
cdr3_nt: TGTGCCAGCAGCCAAGTGACTGCCGCCACGCAGTATTTT
cdr3_aa: CASSQVTAATQYF

v_call: TRBV3-1
d_call: NA
j_call: TRBJ2-5
clone_size: few
cdr3_nt: TGTGCCAGCAGCCAAGGGGTAGCCCGGTGGGAGACCCAGTACTTC
cdr3_aa: CASSQGVARWETQYF

v_call: TRBV7-9
d_call: TRBD2
j_call: TRBJ2-2
clone_size: many
cdr3_nt: TGTGCCAGCAGCACCGGACTAGCGGGGGTCAACACCGGGGAGCTGTTTTTT
cdr3_aa: CASSTGLAGVNTGELFF

v_call: TRBV28
d_call: NA
j_call: TRBJ1-2
clone_size: NA
cdr3_nt: TGTGCCAGCAGTTTGGTCAGTGGCTACACCTTC
cdr3_aa: CASSLVSGYTF

v_call: TRBV7-2
d_call: TRBD1
j_call: TRBJ1-3
clone_size: many
cdr3_nt: TGTGCCAGCAGTAGACAGGGGCCAAGTGGAAACACCATATATTTT
cdr3_aa: CASSRQGPSGNTIYF

v_call: TRBV7-9
d_call: TRBD2
j_call: TRBJ2-1
clone_size: many
cdr3_nt: TGTGCCAGCAGCTTACTAGCGGGGGGCCAGTTCTTC
cdr3_aa: CASSLLAGGQFF

v_call: TRBV2
d_call: TRBD1
j_call: TRBJ1-1
clone_size: NA
cdr3_nt: TGTGCCAGCAGCGGGACAGATTGGAACACTGAAGCTTTCTTT
cdr3_aa: CASSGTDWNTEAFF

v_call: TRBV19
d_call: NA
j_call: TRBJ2-5
clone_size: many
cdr3_nt: TGTGCCAGTAGCCAAGGCCGAGAGACCCAGTACTTC
cdr3_aa: CASSQGRETQYF

v_call: TRBV18
d_call: NA
j_call: TRBJ1-4
clone_size: many
cdr3_nt: TGTGCCAGCTCACCTAGGAGGGGCGATGAAAAACTGTTTTTT
cdr3_aa: CASSPRRGDEKLFF

v_call: TRBV20-1
d_call: NA
j_call: TRBJ2-5
clone_size: many
cdr3_nt: TGCAGTGCCCCAGGGGAGACCCAGTACTTC
cdr3_aa: CSAPGETQYF

v_call: TRBV7-2
d_call: TRBD2
j_call: TRBJ2-1
clone_size: many
cdr3_nt: TGTGCCAGCAGCGGGACTAGCGGGGGGGCGGAGCAGTTCTTC
cdr3_aa: CASSGTSGGAEQFF

v_call: TRBV10-2
d_call: TRBD2
j_call: TRBJ2-1
clone_size: many
cdr3_nt: TGCGCCAGCAGTGTTGGACTAGCGGGGGTTCCGAGCTCCTACAATGAGCAGTTCTTC
cdr3_aa: CASSVGLAGVPSSYNEQFF

v_call: TRBV18
d_call: TRBD2
j_call: TRBJ2-5
clone_size: many
cdr3_nt: TGTGCCAGCTCACCGAGACTAGCGGAGACCCAGTACTTC
cdr3_aa: CASSPRLAETQYF

v_call: TRBV2
d_call: NA
j_call: TRBJ2-7
clone_size: NA
cdr3_nt: TGTGCCAGCAGTGAAGGCGACAGGGTCGGGAGGATGGAGCAGTACTTC
cdr3_aa: CASSEGDRVGRMEQYF

v_call: TRBV24-1
d_call: NA
j_call: TRBJ2-3
clone_size: many
cdr3_nt: TGTGCCACCAGTGACCCCGGTCCAGGGCCAGATACGCAGTATTTT
cdr3_aa: CATSDPGPGPDTQYF

v_call: TRBV27
d_call: TRBD2
j_call: TRBJ2-1
clone_size: many
cdr3_nt: TGTGCCAGCAGTCTCTCTAGCGGGAGGGCCCTTGAGCAGTTCTTC
cdr3_aa: CASSLSSGRALEQFF

v_call: TRBV15
d_call: TRBD2
j_call: TRBJ2-5
clone_size: many
cdr3_nt: TGTGCCACCAGCAGAGGTGGGGCCAGCGGGGGTCAGGAGACCCAGTACTTC
cdr3_aa: CATSRGGASGGQETQYF

v_call: TRBV4-2
d_call: NA
j_call: TRBJ1-4
clone_size: NA
cdr3_nt: TGTGCCAGCAGCCAAGTAGGGGACGATGAAAAACTGTTTTTT
cdr3_aa: CASSQVGDDEKLFF

v_call: TRBV6-2/TRBV6-3
d_call: TRBD2
j_call: TRBJ2-7
clone_size: many
cdr3_nt: TGTGCCAGCAGTTACGGTGCGGGAGTGTTGGACGAGCAGTACTTC
cdr3_aa: CASSYGAGVLDEQYF

v_call: TRBV7-2
d_call: TRBD2
j_call: TRBJ2-3
clone_size: many
cdr3_nt: TGTGCCAGCAGCCTAAGCGCCGTAGCGGGGGGGCAAGATACGCAGTATTTT
cdr3_aa: CASSLSAVAGGQDTQYF

v_call: TRBV10-3
d_call: NA
j_call: TRBJ2-2
clone_size: many
cdr3_nt: TGTGCCATTCGGGACGGAGCGAACACCGGGGAGCTGTTTTTT
cdr3_aa: CAIRDGANTGELFF

v_call: TRBV19
d_call: NA
j_call: TRBJ2-1
clone_size: few
cdr3_nt: TGTGCCAGTAGTATCTCTCATGAGCAGTTCTTC
cdr3_aa: CASSISHEQFF

v_call: TRBV11-2
d_call: NA
j_call: TRBJ2-3
clone_size: few
cdr3_nt: TGTGCCAGCAGCTTATTTGGGTATCCAGATACGCAGTATTTT
cdr3_aa: CASSLFGYPDTQYF

v_call: TRBV29-1
d_call: TRBD1
j_call: TRBJ2-7
clone_size: many
cdr3_nt: TGCAGCGCCGCCGGGACAGGGGACTACGAGCAGTACTTC
cdr3_aa: CSAAGTGDYEQYF

v_call: TRBV9
d_call: TRBD2
j_call: TRBJ2-7
clone_size: NA
cdr3_nt: TGTGCCGGCAGCTTGAGCGGGAGCGGGAACTACGAGCGGTACTTC
cdr3_aa: CAGSLSGSGNYERYF

v_call: TRBV28
d_call: TRBD2
j_call: TRBJ2-3
clone_size: many
cdr3_nt: TGTGCCAGCAGTACTAGCGACCGCACAGATACGCAGTATTTT
cdr3_aa: CASSTSDRTDTQYF

v_call: TRBV7-7
d_call: TRBD2
j_call: TRBJ2-7
clone_size: many
cdr3_nt: TGTGCTAGCAGCTTAGCGGGGCTAGCGGGAGTTTCCGAGCAGTACTTC
cdr3_aa: CASSLAGLAGVSEQYF

v_call: TRBV20-1
d_call: NA
j_call: TRBJ2-1
clone_size: many
cdr3_nt: TGCAGTGCTAGAGACTCTAGGAACCCCCCCATGGGTGAGCAGTTCTTC
cdr3_aa: CSARDSRNPPMGEQFF

v_call: TRBV19
d_call: NA
j_call: TRBJ1-4
clone_size: NA
cdr3_nt: TGTGCCAGTAGTACAGGGAAAGGGGATGAAAAACTGTTTTTT
cdr3_aa: CASSTGKGDEKLFF